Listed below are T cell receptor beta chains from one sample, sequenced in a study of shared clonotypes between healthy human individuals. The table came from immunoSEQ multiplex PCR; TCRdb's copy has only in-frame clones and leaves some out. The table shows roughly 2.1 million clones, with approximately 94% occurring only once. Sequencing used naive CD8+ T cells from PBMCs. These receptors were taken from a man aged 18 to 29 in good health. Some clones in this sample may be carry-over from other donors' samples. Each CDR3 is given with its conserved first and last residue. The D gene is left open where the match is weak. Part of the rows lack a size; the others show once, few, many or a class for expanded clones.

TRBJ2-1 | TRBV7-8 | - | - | CASSPRPNEQFF | TGTGCCAGCAGCCCTCGCCCCAATGAGCAGTTCTTC
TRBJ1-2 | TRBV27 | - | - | CASSLKFRDGFYGYTF | TGTGCCAGCAGTTTAAAATTCCGGGACGGGTTCTATGGCTACACCTTC
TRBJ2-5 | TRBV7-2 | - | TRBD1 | CASSSRQGRAETQYF | TGTGCCAGCAGCTCTAGACAGGGGCGGGCAGAGACCCAGTACTTC
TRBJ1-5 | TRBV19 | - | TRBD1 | CASSFWTGESNQPQHF | TGTGCCAGTAGTTTTTGGACAGGGGAAAGCAATCAGCCCCAGCATTTT
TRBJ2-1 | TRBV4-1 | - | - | CASSGSYNEQFF | TGCGCCAGCAGTGGCTCCTACAATGAGCAGTTCTTC
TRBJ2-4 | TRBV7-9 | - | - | CASSLDRNIQYF | TGTGCCAGCAGCTTAGACCGAAACATTCAGTACTTC
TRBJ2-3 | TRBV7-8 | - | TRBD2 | CASSLVILRAGGVDTQYF | TGTGCCAGCAGCTTAGTAATCCTTAGGGCGGGAGGCGTAGATACGCAGTATTTT
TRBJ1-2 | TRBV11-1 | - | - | CASSLAPGGSYGYTF | TGTGCCAGCAGCTTAGCGCCGGGGGGCAGCTATGGCTACACCTTC
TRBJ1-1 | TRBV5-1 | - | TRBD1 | CASSSGTGAYTEAFF | TGCGCCAGCAGCTCCGGGACAGGAGCCTACACTGAAGCTTTCTTT
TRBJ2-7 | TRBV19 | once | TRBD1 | CASSITRGKTYEQYF | TGTGCCAGTAGTATAACCAGGGGGAAGACCTACGAGCAGTACTTC
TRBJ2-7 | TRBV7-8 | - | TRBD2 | CASSSGLAGGLYPEQYF | TGTGCCAGCAGCTCAGGACTAGCGGGAGGGCTCTATCCCGAGCAGTACTTC
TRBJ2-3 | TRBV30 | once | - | CAWSPGAGGTDTQYF | TGTGCCTGGAGTCCCGGGGCCGGAGGAACAGATACGCAGTATTTT
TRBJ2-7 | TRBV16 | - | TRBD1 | CASSQDRGHEQYF | TGTGCCAGCAGCCAGGACAGGGGGCACGAGCAGTACTTC
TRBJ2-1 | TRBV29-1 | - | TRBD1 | CSTPREDRGSYNEQFF | TGCAGCACCCCGAGAGAGGACAGGGGTTCCTACAATGAGCAGTTCTTC
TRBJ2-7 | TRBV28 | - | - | CASSTGAGRPYEQYF | TGTGCCAGCAGTACGGGCGCGGGGAGGCCCTACGAGCAGTACTTC
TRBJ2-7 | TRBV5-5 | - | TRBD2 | CASSSASGWAYEQYF | TGTGCCAGCAGTTCCGCTAGCGGGTGGGCCTACGAGCAGTACTTC
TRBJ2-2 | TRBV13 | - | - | CASSPGENTGELFF | TGTGCCAGCAGCCCGGGGGAGAACACCGGGGAGCTGTTTTTT
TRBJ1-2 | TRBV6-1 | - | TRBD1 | CASRDRGNYGYTF | TGTGCCAGCAGGGACAGGGGGAACTATGGCTACACCTTC
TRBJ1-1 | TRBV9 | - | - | CASSLGLFAEAFF | TGTGCCAGCAGCTTAGGGTTGTTCGCTGAAGCTTTCTTT
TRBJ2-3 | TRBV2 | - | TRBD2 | CASSETSGRMADTQYF | TGTGCCAGCAGTGAAACTAGCGGGAGGATGGCAGATACGCAGTATTTT
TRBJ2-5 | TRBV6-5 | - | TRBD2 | CASSGLADQETQYF | TGTGCCAGCAGCGGACTAGCAGATCAAGAGACCCAGTACTTC
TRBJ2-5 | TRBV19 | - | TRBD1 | CASSTTGYGETQYF | TGTGCCAGTAGTACGACAGGGTATGGAGAGACCCAGTACTTC
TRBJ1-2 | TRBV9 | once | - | CASSVGGQVTNYGYTF | TGTGCCAGCAGCGTAGGGGGCCAGGTAACTAACTATGGCTACACCTTC
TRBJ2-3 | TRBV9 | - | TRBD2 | CASSTRTSGNMDTQYF | TGTGCCAGCAGCACGAGGACTAGCGGGAACATGGATACGCAGTATTTT
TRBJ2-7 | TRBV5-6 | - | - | CASSLGSGIYEQYF | TGTGCCAGCAGCTTGGGTTCAGGGATTTACGAGCAGTACTTC
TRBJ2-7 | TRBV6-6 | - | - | CASSPEGYEQYF | TGTGCCAGCAGCCCTGAGGGCTACGAGCAGTACTTC
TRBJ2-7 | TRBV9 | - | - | CASSVGGVLSSYEQYF | TGTGCCAGCAGCGTAGGCGGGGTCCTGAGCTCCTACGAGCAGTACTTC
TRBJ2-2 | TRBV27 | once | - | CASSSTPLQVSNTGELFF | TGTGCCAGCAGTTCAACCCCGTTACAAGTTTCGAACACCGGGGAGCTGTTTTTT
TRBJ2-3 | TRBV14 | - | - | CASSQEGQAERF | TGTGCCAGCAGCCAAGAGGGGCAGGCTGAGCGTTTT
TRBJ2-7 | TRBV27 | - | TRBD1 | CASSLSGGDRGLDEQYF | TGTGCCAGCAGTTTATCAGGTGGGGACAGGGGGCTAGACGAGCAGTACTTC
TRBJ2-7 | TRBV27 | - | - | CARESGTEGHEQYF | TGTGCCAGAGAATCCGGGACCGAGGGCCACGAGCAGTACTTC
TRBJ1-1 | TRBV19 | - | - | CASSALGAGTEAFF | TGTGCCAGTAGTGCATTGGGGGCGGGCACTGAAGCTTTCTTT
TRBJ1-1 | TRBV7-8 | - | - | CASSLGRGANTEAFF | TGTGCCAGCAGCTTAGGGAGAGGAGCTAACACTGAAGCTTTCTTT
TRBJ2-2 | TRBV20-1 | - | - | CSAGYTGELFF | TGCAGTGCGGGGTACACCGGGGAGCTGTTTTTT
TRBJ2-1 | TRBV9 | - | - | CASSSSNEQFF | TGTGCCAGCAGCTCTAGCAATGAGCAGTTCTTC
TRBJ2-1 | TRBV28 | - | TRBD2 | CASTYLAGVNEQFF | TGTGCCAGCACGTATCTAGCGGGAGTCAATGAGCAGTTCTTC
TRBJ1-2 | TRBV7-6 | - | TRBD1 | CASSPGTALGDYGYTF | TGTGCCAGCAGCCCAGGGACAGCCCTTGGTGACTATGGCTACACCTTC
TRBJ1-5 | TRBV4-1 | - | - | CASSPVGLGNQPQHF | TGCGCCAGCAGCCCAGTGGGTTTGGGCAATCAGCCCCAGCATTTT
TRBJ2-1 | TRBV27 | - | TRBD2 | CASSLGPASGYYNEQFF | TGTGCCAGCAGTTTAGGTCCCGCTAGCGGGTACTACAATGAGCAGTTCTTC
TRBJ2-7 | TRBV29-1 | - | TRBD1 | CSVEDPGTGAYEQYF | TGCAGCGTTGAAGATCCCGGGACAGGAGCCTACGAGCAGTACTTC
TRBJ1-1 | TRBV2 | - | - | CASSEAAGSSTEAFF | TGTGCCAGCAGTGAAGCAGCAGGGAGTAGCACTGAAGCTTTCTTT
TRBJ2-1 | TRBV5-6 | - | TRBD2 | CASRLEAGEFYNEQFF | TGTGCCAGCAGGTTAGAAGCGGGAGAGTTTTACAATGAGCAGTTCTTC
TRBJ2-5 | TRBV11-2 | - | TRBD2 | CASSLDRRAGGQETQYF | TGTGCCAGCAGCTTAGATCGGCGGGCGGGGGGGCAAGAGACCCAGTACTTC
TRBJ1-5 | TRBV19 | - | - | CASSGPKNQPQHF | TGTGCCAGTAGCGGACCGAAGAATCAGCCCCAGCATTTT
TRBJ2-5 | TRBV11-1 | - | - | CASSLVNRGEEETQYF | TGTGCCAGCAGCTTAGTAAACCGGGGAGAGGAAGAGACCCAGTACTTC
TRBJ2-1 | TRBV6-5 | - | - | CASSPGTRNEQFF | TGTGCCAGCAGTCCGGGGACACGGAATGAGCAGTTCTTC
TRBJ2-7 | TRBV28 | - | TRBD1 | CASSFSTGGFYEQYF | TGTGCCAGCAGTTTTTCGACAGGGGGCTTCTACGAGCAGTACTTC
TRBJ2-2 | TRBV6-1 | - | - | CASSDGNTGELFF | TGTGCCAGCAGTGATGGGAACACCGGGGAGCTGTTTTTT
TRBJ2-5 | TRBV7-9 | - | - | CASSPFQGETQYF | TGTGCCAGCAGCCCTTTTCAGGGGGAGACCCAGTACTTC
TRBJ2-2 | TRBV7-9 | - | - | CASSPRLPANTGELFF | TGTGCCAGCAGCCCAAGACTGCCTGCGAACACCGGGGAGCTGTTTTTT
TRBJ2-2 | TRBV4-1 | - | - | CASSQGRAGELFF | TGCGCCAGCAGCCAAGGCAGGGCCGGGGAGCTGTTTTTT
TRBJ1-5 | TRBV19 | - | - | CASTDEQGSNQPQHF | TGTGCCAGTACCGATGAACAGGGAAGCAATCAGCCCCAGCATTTT
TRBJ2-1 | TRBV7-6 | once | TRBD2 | CASGTSGKGYEQFF | TGTGCCAGCGGGACTAGCGGGAAGGGCTATGAGCAGTTCTTC
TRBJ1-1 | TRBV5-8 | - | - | CASSLVGGGITEAFF | TGTGCCAGCAGCTTGGTCGGGGGGGGAATCACTGAAGCTTTCTTT
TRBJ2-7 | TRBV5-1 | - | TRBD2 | CASSLIAGGRYEQYF | TGCGCCAGCAGCTTGATAGCGGGAGGGCGGTACGAGCAGTACTTC
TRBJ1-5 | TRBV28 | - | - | CASSFTDSNQPQHF | TGTGCCAGCAGTTTCACCGATAGCAATCAGCCCCAGCATTTT
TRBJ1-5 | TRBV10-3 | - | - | CAISPTGALVNSNQPQHF | TGTGCCATCAGCCCTACCGGGGCCCTTGTCAATAGCAATCAGCCCCAGCATTTT
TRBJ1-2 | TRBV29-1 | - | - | CSVGAQGF | TGCAGCGTTGGGGCGCAAGGATTC
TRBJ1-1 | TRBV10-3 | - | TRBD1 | CAIIDRGGEAFF | TGTGCCATCATCGACAGGGGTGGTGAAGCTTTCTTT
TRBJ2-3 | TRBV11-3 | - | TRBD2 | CASSLGTTSGSTDTQYF | TGTGCCAGCAGCTTAGGAACCACTAGCGGGAGCACAGATACGCAGTATTTT